This T cell receptor (beta chain) was observed in a study of T cell repertoires and Cas9 in healthy adults. Turning to the study itself: Characterization of SpCas9-reactive CD4 and CD8 T cells covered multi-effector potency, cytotoxicity and lineage. General study results and limits: SpCas9-reactive regulatory T cells reportedly mitigated SpCas9-reactive effector T cells in vitro.

TCRdb's copy holds only in-frame clones and misses some; the assay was immunoSEQ multiplex PCR. The sample includes 20,000 to 25,000 clones, roughly 90% of them seen just once. With V trimmed by 5 bases and J by 13 bases, 9 bases remained unmatched. Looked up from germline, CDR1 is MNHEY and CDR2 is SMNVEV (reference sequence). The CDR3 has 14 amino acids. This clone was picked up a small number of times. No antigen is known for it. The J gene is TRBJ1-6, the V gene TRBV27, with 9 bases identical to TRBD1. The TCR originated in a human donor in good health. Sequencing was performed on CD4+ effector T cells (CD127+, CD25-, CD137-, CD154-) from PBMCs; culture status not recorded. Here the CDR3 DNA reads TGTGCCAGCAGTCCAAGACAGGGGGACCGTCCCCTCCACTTT. Translating it yields CASSPRQGDRPLHF.